This TCR beta chain emerged from a study of beta chain features in type 1 diabetes. As every portion of the isolated RNA was reverse transcribed, the sequencing read expressed TCRB transcripts. Profiling relied on immunoSEQ multiplex PCR, and the TCRdb table lists in-frame clones only, not all of them. The profile covers some 190,000 clones, with over 6% appearing a single time and approximately 0.54% taken by the ten largest. Study-wide results and limits: Shorter TCRB CDR3s, moderately but significantly so, marked every one of the four CD4+ subsets in Type 1 diabetes patients.

The CDR3 has 12 residues. Germline lookup yields CDR1 MNHEY and CDR2 SVGAGI. Trimming left V 0 bases short and J 8 bases short, with 7 bases between. This clone was observed a few times. Its specificity is not known. The TCR originated in a young man with type 1 diabetes. Specimen: central memory CD4+ T cells from blood. The chain couples TRBV6-5 to TRBJ1-1; D call uncertain. CDR3 nucleotides: TGTGCCAGCAGTTACTCGGGCAGGGAAGCTTTCTTT. Translating it yields CASSYSGREAFF.